This T cell receptor beta chain was sequenced in a study of blood T cells in healthy people across ages. CDR1 and CDR2 (germline): MDHEN, SYDVKM. This CDR3 is built from 18 residues. The V gene end was trimmed by 7 bases and the J gene end by 2 bases; junction bases not matched to a gene: 15. A second PCR of 7 to 11 cycles used a sample-barcoded 5' primer and a J-beta primer mix. Each CDR3 protein gets one entry after TCRdb re-called the 5' RACE reads with MiXCR. The data hold about 1.4 million distinct CDR3 sequences, with approximately 63% observed a single time. Study findings and constraints: Changes in expanded clonotypes were possibly confounded, as the CMV status of donors was unknown.

This clonotype showed up just a few times. Its antigen remains unknown. Aged roughly 6 to 95, donors were systemically healthy Caucasians from Russia. Each sample had at least 7 million PBMCs isolated. The receptor was isolated from a man aged 18-30 years in good health. The chain carries TRBV28 and TRBJ1-5; the match to TRBD1 covers 9 bases. Specimen: blood. The CDR3 region has the DNA TGTGCCAGCACTCAAACCAGCTGGGACAGGGTCGGCAATCAGCCCCAGCATTTT. Encoded protein: CASTQTSWDRVGNQPQHF.